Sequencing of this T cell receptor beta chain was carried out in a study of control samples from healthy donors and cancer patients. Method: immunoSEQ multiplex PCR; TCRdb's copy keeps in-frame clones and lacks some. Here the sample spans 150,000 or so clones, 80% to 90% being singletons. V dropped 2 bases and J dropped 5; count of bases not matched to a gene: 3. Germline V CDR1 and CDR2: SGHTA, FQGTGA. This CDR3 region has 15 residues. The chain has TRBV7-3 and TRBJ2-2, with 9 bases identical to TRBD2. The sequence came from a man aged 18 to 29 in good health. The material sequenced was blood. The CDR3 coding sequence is TGTGCCAGCAGCTTAGCTAGCGGGGAAACCGGGGAGCTGTTTTTT. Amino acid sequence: CASSLASGETGELFF. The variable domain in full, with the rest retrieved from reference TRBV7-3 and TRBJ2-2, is GAGVSQTPSNKVTEKGKYVELRCDPISGHTALYWYRQSLGQGPEFLIYFQGTGAADDSGLPNDRFFAVRPEGSVSTLKIQRTERGDSAVYLCASSLASGETGELFFGEGSRLTVL.